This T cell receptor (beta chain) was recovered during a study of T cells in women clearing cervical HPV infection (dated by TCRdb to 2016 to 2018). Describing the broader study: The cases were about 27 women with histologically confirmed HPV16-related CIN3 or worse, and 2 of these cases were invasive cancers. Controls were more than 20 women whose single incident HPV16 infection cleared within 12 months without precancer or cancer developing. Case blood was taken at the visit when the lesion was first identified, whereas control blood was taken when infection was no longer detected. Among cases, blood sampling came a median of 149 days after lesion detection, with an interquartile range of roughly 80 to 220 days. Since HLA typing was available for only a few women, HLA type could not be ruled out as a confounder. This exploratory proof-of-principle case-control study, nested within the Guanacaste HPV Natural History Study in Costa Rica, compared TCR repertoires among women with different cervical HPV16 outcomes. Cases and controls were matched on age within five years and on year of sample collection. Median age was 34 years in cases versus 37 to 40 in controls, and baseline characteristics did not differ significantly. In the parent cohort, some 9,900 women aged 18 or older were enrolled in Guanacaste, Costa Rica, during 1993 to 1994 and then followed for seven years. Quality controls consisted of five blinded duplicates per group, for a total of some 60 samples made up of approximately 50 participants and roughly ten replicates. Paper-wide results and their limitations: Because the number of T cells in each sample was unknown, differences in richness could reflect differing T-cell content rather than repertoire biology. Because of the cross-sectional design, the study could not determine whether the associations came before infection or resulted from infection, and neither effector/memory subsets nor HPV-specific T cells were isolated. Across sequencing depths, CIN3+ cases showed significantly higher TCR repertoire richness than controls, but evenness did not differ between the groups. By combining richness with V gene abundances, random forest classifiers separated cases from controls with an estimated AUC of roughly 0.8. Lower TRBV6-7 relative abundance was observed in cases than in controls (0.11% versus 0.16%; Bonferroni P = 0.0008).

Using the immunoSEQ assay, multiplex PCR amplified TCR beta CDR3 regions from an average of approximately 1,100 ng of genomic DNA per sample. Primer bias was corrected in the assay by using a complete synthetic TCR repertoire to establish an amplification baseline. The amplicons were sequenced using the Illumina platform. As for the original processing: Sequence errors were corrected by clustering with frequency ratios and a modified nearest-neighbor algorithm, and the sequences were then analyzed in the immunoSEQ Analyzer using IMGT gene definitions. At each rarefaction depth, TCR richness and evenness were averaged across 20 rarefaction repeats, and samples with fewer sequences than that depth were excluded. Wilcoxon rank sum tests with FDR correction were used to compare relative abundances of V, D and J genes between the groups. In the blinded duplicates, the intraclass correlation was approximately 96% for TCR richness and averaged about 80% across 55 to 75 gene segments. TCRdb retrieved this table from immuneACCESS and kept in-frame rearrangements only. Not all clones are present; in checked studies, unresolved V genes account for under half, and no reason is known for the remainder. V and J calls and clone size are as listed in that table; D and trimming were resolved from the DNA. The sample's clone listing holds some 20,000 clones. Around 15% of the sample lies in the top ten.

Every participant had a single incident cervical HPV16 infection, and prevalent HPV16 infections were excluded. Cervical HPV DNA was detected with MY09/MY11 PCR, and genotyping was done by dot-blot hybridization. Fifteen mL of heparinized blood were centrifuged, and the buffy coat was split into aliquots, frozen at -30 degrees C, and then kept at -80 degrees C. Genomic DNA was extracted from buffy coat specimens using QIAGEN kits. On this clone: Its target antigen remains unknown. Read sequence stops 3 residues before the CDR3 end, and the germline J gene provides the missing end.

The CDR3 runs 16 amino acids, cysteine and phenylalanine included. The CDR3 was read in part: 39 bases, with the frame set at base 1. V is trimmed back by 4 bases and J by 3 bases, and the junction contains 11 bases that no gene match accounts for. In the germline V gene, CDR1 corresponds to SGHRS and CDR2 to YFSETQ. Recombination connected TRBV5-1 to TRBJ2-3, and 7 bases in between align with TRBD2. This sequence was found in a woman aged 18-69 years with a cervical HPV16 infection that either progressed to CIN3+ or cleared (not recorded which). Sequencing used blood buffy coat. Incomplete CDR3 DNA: TGCGCCAGCAGCAACAAAGCGGGGAGTTATACAGATACG. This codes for CASSNKAGSYTDT. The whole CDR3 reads CASSNKAGSYTDTQYF. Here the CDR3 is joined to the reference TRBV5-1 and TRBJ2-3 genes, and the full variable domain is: KAGVTQTPRYLIKTRGQQVTLSCSPISGHRSVSWYQQTPGQGLQFLFEYFSETQRNKGNFPGRFSGRQFSNSRSEMNVSTLELGDSALYLCASSNKAGSYTDTQYFGPGTRLTVL.